What follows are 9 T cell receptor beta chains derived from one specimen sequenced in a study of radiotherapy plus CTLA-4 blockade in lung cancer. Some clones are missing from TCRdb's copy, which holds only in-frame ones; the method was immunoSEQ multiplex PCR. The table has some 43,000 clones, 75% to 90% seen once; the top ten hold 3.3%. The material sequenced was peripheral blood, taken from a patient treated with radiotherapy plus ipilimumab. Receptor source: a human donor with non-small cell lung cancer who had stable disease on radiotherapy plus ipilimumab.

The chain recombines TRBV9 with TRBJ2-5; 10 bases fit TRBD2. The CDR3 totals 17 residues. Germline V lookup: CDR1 SGDLS, CDR2 YYNGEE. V shed 4 bases and J 5 bases; nucleotides not matched to a gene: 14. The CDR3: CASSPRTSGRVHETQYF. The CDR3 nucleotides are TGTGCCAGCAGCCCCCGGACTAGCGGCAGGGTTCATGAGACCCAGTACTTC.

The V call is TRBV10-3, the J call TRBJ2-7; 12 bases agree with TRBD1. Germline V gene data show CDR1 as ENHRY and CDR2 as SYGVKD. V shed 10 bases and J 5 bases; nucleotides not matched to a gene: 9. The CDR3 is 14 residues long. Here the CDR3 DNA reads TGTGCCAAACAACCGGGACAGGGGGCACACGAGCAGTACTTC. It specifies CAKQPGQGAHEQYF.

The CDR3 loop reads CASSPGEGQGAYEQYF. The CDR3 DNA sequence: TGTGCCAGCTCACCCGGAGAGGGACAGGGGGCCTACGAGCAGTACTTC. The V gene is TRBV18, the J gene TRBJ2-7; 11 bases line up with TRBD1. CDR1 is KGHSH, CDR2 LQKENI, per germline. The length of the CDR3 is 16 residues. V was clipped by 3 bases and J by 2 bases; unmatched bases: 6.

The chain is built from TRBV27 and TRBJ1-2; 9 positions agree with TRBD1. V lost 4 bases and J lost 0; bases outside the gene matches: 3. The CDR3 covers 15 residues. CDR1 and CDR2 from the germline V gene are MNHEY and SMNVEV (reference sequence). The CDR3 sequence: CASSSTGGPNYGYTF. The CDR3 DNA reads as TGTGCCAGCAGTTCAACAGGGGGCCCTAACTATGGCTACACCTTC.

The chain uses TRBV5-1 and TRBJ1-5; maybe TRBD1 (5 bases). The CDR3 spans 14 residues. V was shortened by 1 base and J by 7 bases, with 12 bases between the two germline ends. The germline CDR1 and CDR2 sequences are SGHRS and YFSETQ. This CDR3 is CASSLRQGGQPQHF. CDR3 DNA: TGCGCCAGCAGCTTGAGGCAGGGTGGGCAGCCCCAGCATTTT.

This rearrangement joins TRBV18 to TRBJ2-1; TRBD2 agrees at 8 bases. Trimming at V came to 0 bases and at J to 7 bases, leaving 5 bases not matched to a gene. The CDR3 runs to 15 residues. Germline CDR1 reads KGHSH; CDR2 reads LQKENI. The CDR3 DNA follows: TGTGCCAGCTCACCACCAGCGGGAGCCGGGAATGAGCAGTTCTTC. This translates into CASSPPAGAGNEQFF.

CDR3 protein: CASSRRTSGKYNEQFF. The CDR3 DNA sequence: TGTGCCAGCAGCCGACGGACTAGCGGGAAGTACAATGAGCAGTTCTTC. V usage is TRBV7-2 and J usage is TRBJ2-1, with 12 nucleotides matching TRBD2. Germline V lookup: CDR1 SGHTA, CDR2 FQGNSA. Losses at the gene ends were 5 bases for V and 4 bases for J; bases not matched to a gene: 6. The CDR3 runs to 16 residues.

The chain recombines TRBV11-3 with TRBJ2-3, with D possibly being TRBD2 (5 bases). From germline, CDR1 is SGHNT and CDR2 YENEEA. CDR3 size: 14 residues. V lost 2 bases to trimming and J lost 0 bases, with 6 bases between them. For the CDR3, the DNA is TGTGCCAGCAGCTTATCGGGAAGCACAGATACGCAGTATTTT. Translated, it gives CASSLSGSTDTQYF.

The chain links TRBV6-4 to TRBJ1-1, with TRBD1 as a possible D gene (6 bases). CDR3 length: 13 amino acids. The germline V and J ends were trimmed by 3 bases and 7 bases, with 12 bases remaining between them. CDR1 is MRHNA, CDR2 SNTAGT, per germline. CDR3 sequence reads: CASSESDSNEAFF. The DNA of the CDR3 is TGTGCCAGCAGTGAATCGGACAGTAATGAAGCTTTCTTT.